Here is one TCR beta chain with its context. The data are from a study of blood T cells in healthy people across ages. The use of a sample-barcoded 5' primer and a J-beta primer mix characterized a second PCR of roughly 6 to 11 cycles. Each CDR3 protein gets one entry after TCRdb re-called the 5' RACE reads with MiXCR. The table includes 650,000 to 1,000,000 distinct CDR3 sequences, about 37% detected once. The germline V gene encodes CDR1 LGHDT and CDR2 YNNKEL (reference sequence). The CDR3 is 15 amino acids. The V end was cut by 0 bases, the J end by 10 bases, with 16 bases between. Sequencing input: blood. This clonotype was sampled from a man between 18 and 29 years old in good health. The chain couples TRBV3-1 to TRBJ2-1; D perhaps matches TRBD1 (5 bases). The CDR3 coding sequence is TGTGCCAGCAGCCAAGAAAGGTCAGGGCTCGGGGAGCAGTTCTTC. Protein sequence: CASSQERSGLGEQFF.